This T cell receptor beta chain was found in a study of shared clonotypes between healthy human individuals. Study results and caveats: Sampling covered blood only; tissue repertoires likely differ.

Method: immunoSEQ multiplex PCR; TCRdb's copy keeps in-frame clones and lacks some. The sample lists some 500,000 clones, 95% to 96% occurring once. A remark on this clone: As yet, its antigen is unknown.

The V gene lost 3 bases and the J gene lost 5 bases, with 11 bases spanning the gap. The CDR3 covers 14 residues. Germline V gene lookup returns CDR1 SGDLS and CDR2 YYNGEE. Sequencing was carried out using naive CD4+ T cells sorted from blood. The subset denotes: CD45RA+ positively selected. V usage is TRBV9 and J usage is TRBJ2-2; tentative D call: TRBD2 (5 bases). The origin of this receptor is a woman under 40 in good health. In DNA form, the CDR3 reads TGTGCCAGCAGCGACCCGGCGGGTACCGGGGAGCTGTTTTTT. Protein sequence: CASSDPAGTGELFF.